The next 20 T cell receptor beta chains were all read from a single sample in a study of blood T cell repertoires in COVID-19. TCRdb's table, derived via immunoSEQ multiplex PCR, lists solely in-frame clones and lacks some. This sample has some 100,000 clones, with 89% found just once. The sample consisted of peripheral blood. Receptors were obtained from a woman in her seventies with acute or convalescent COVID-19.

The gene calls are TRBV19 and TRBJ2-5; 8 positions agree with TRBD2. The junction had 7 bases not matched to a gene; V was cut back by 2 bases and J by 5 bases. The length of the CDR3 is 15 residues. Germline assignment: CDR1 LNHDA and CDR2 SQIVND (reference sequence). In nucleotides, the CDR3 is TGTGCCAGTAGTATATCCGGGAGGGCCGGTGAGACCCAGTACTTC. Translation gives CASSISGRAGETQYF.

The J gene is TRBJ1-4, the V gene TRBV7-9; D possibly corresponds to TRBD1 (6 bases). Germline CDR1 reads SEHNR; CDR2 reads FQNEAQ (reference sequence). The CDR3 is made up of 14 amino acids. V was clipped by 4 bases and J by 8 bases, with 14 bases between them. DNA for the CDR3: TGTGCCAGCAGCTCAACAGGGATTAACGAAAAACTGTTTTTT. This sequence encodes CASSSTGINEKLFF.

V gene TRBV27 combines with J gene TRBJ2-6; a weak D match, TRBD2 (5 bases). Deletions cut 2 bases from V and 0 bases from J, with 14 bases between. Germline assignment: CDR1 MNHEY and CDR2 SMNVEV (reference sequence). The CDR3 length is 18 residues. CDR3 nucleotide sequence: TGTGCCAGCAGTTTAAAAGCGGTTGGCGTCTCTGGGGCCAACGTCCTGACTTTC. Amino acid sequence: CASSLKAVGVSGANVLTF.

The rearrangement joins TRBV29-1 to TRBJ2-1, with 7 bases aligning to TRBD2. Looked up from germline, CDR1 is SQVTM and CDR2 is ANQGSEA. The V and J ends lost 6 bases and 0 bases, in that order; junction bases with no gene match: 11. This CDR3 has 16 residues. The CDR3 nucleotides are TGCAGCGTCCTGACTAGCCGCCATAGCTCCTACAATGAGCAGTTCTTC. Protein: CSVLTSRHSSYNEQFF.

This sequence joins TRBV5-4 and TRBJ1-4; no firm D call. Trimming left V 3 bases short and J 5 bases short, with 14 bases between. Looked up from germline, CDR1 is SGHNT and CDR2 is YYREEE (reference sequence). This CDR3 has 15 residues. CDR3: CASSSPGVGNEKLFF. CDR3 DNA sequence: TGTGCCAGCAGCTCCCCCGGGGTAGGGAATGAAAAACTGTTTTTT. Drawing the rest from reference TRBV5-4 and TRBJ1-4, the complete variable domain is ETGVTQSPTHLIKTRGQQVTLRCSSQSGHNTVSWYQQALGQGPQFIFQYYREEENGRGNFPPRFSGLQFPNYSSELNVNALELDDSALYLCASSSPGVGNEKLFFGSGTQLSVL.

This chain connects TRBV5-1 to TRBJ2-1, with 10 bases aligning to TRBD2. The CDR3 sequence is 18 residues long. Looked up from germline, CDR1 is SGHRS and CDR2 is YFSETQ. The trim removed 0 bases at V and 3 bases at J, leaving 9 bases unmatched. CDR3 sequence (DNA): TGCGCCAGCAGCTTGGGGCAGCGGGGGGGCCGAATCTACAATGAGCAGTTCTTC. This encodes CASSLGQRGGRIYNEQFF.

The chain employs TRBV6-6 and TRBJ2-7; 9 positions agree with TRBD1. The CDR3 runs 16 residues. Germline V gene data show CDR1 as MNHNY and CDR2 as SVGAGI (reference sequence). The junction had 16 bases not matched to a gene; V was cut back by 6 bases and J by 7 bases. CDR3 protein: CASRLPTGQGIYEQYF. The CDR3 DNA reads TGTGCCAGCAGGCTGCCGACGGGACAGGGCATATATGAGCAGTACTTC.

The chain recombines TRBV27 with TRBJ1-1, with D tentatively TRBD1 (6 bases). V lost 3 bases, J lost 12 bases, and 17 bases lay in between. The CDR3 length is 13 residues. CDR1 is MNHEY and CDR2 is SMNVEV in the germline V gene (reference sequence). CDR3 region: CASSLIGAGVTFF. The DNA for the CDR3 is TGTGCCAGCAGTTTGATAGGAGCAGGGGTAACTTTCTTT.

For the CDR3, the DNA is TGTGCCATCAGTGAGGTTACAGGGGAGTCTATGAGCGGAGCTTTCTTT. Translated: CAISEVTGESMSGAFF. This chain links TRBV10-3 with TRBJ1-1; 7 bases align to TRBD1. With 2 bases clipped from V and 10 bases from J, the junction kept 16 bases outside the gene matches. The CDR3 loop spans 16 amino acids. CDR1 is ENHRY and CDR2 is SYGVKD in the germline V gene.

The chain joins TRBV6-5 to TRBJ1-6, with D unclear. This CDR3 is 13 amino acids long. The V and J ends lost 4 bases and 8 bases respectively, with 9 bases between them. Germline assignment: CDR1 MNHEY and CDR2 SVGAGI. CDR3 sequence reads: CASSFRSDSPLHF. CDR3 nucleotides: TGTGCCAGCAGTTTCCGATCGGATTCACCCCTCCACTTT.

The rearrangement joins TRBV5-1 to TRBJ1-2, with 7 bases aligning to TRBD1. The J segment lost 2 bases and the V segment lost 3 bases, leaving 7 bases of the junction unmatched. Germline CDR1 reads SGHRS; CDR2 reads YFSETQ. This CDR3 comprises 15 residues. The CDR3 is CASSSTGMKNYGYTF. The CDR3 coding sequence is TGCGCCAGCAGCTCGACAGGGATGAAGAACTATGGCTACACCTTC.

The chain couples TRBV7-2 to TRBJ2-1, with unresolved D. CDR3 length: 13 amino acids. Trimming left V 6 bases short and J 3 bases short, with 9 bases between. The germline CDR1 and CDR2 sequences are SGHTA and FQGNSA. The CDR3 DNA reads TGTGCCAGCAGTGCGGCGCTCTACAATGAGCAGTTCTTC. As protein: CASSAALYNEQFF.

V usage is TRBV18 and J usage is TRBJ2-7, with a weak D call TRBD2 (6 bases). CDR3 length: 15 residues. Trimming pared 2 bases from V and 4 bases from J, leaving 15 bases between. Germline V CDR1 and CDR2: KGHSH, LQKENI. CDR3 sequence reads: CASSPRVSGLYEQYF. The CDR3, as DNA: TGTGCCAGCTCACCAAGGGTTAGCGGATTATACGAGCAGTACTTC.

DNA for the CDR3: TGCAGCGGGGGGACAGGGAACTATGGCTACACCTTC. Its translation: CSGGTGNYGYTF. This chain connects TRBV29-1 to TRBJ1-2; 9 bases line up with TRBD1. The germline V gene encodes CDR1 SQVTM and CDR2 ANQGSEA. This CDR3 contains 12 residues. V shed 7 bases and J 2 bases; nucleotides not matched to a gene: 2.

V gene TRBV5-1 combines with J gene TRBJ2-3, with 9 positions matching TRBD1. The CDR3 is 14 amino acids. The V gene end was trimmed by 0 bases and the J gene end by 4 bases; junction bases not matched to a gene: 0. Germline CDR1 SGHRS, CDR2 YFSETQ. The CDR3 loop reads CASSLDRGPDTQYF. For the CDR3, the DNA is TGCGCCAGCAGCTTGGACAGGGGGCCAGATACGCAGTATTTT.

The chain links TRBV28 to TRBJ1-1, with D perhaps matching TRBD1 (6 bases). This CDR3 contains 12 residues. Per the germline V gene, CDR1 is MDHEN and CDR2 is SYDVKM. Trimming took off 2 bases at V and 8 bases at J, with 9 bases between the two ends. CDR3 sequence: CASSLRQAEAFF. The CDR3 bases are TGTGCCAGCAGTTTACGACAGGCGGAAGCTTTCTTT.

The genes are TRBV3-1 (or the pseudogene TRBV3-2) and TRBJ2-6; D is ambiguous. The CDR3 loop spans 15 amino acids. The V gene lost 4 bases and the J gene lost 2 bases, with 9 bases spanning the gap. The germline gives CDR1 LGHDT, CDR2 YNNKEL (reference sequence). The CDR3 DNA sequence: TGTGCCAGCAGCCTCCGGTTCGCTGGGGCCAACGTCCTGACTTTC. It specifies CASSLRFAGANVLTF.

This clone was seen a few times. This CDR3 is CASKRTGGGNTIYF. CDR3 sequence (DNA): TGTGCCAGCAAGCGGACCGGAGGTGGAAACACCATATATTTT. The chain uses TRBV28 and TRBJ1-3; D is undetermined. CDR1 and CDR2 from the germline V gene are MDHEN and SYDVKM. V was clipped by 7 bases and J by 3 bases, with 13 bases between them. The length of the CDR3 is 14 residues.

This sequence joins TRBV4-1 and TRBJ2-2; D uncertain. Trimming removed 4 bases at V and 2 bases at J, with 14 bases between. This CDR3 region has 16 residues. Looked up from germline, CDR1 is MGHRA and CDR2 is YSYEKL. The CDR3 loop reads CASSPPIGGNTGELFF. For the CDR3, the DNA is TGCGCCAGCAGCCCCCCAATCGGCGGCAACACCGGGGAGCTGTTTTTT.

The chain is built from TRBV19 and TRBJ2-2; D is unresolved. Germline assignment: CDR1 LNHDA and CDR2 SQIVND (reference sequence). V lost 8 bases, J lost 0 bases, and 10 bases lay in between. CDR3 length: 14 residues. The CDR3 sequence: CASAPLANTGELFF. CDR3 DNA: TGTGCCAGTGCCCCCCTAGCGAACACCGGGGAGCTGTTTTTT.